Listed below are T cell receptor beta chains from one sample, sequenced in a study of human thymus T cells. TCRdb's copy holds only in-frame clones and misses some; the assay was immunoSEQ multiplex PCR. Of 60,000 to 75,000 clones listed, 90% to 95% are singletons. Sequencing input: thymus tissue. These receptors came from a girl under three years old with a congenital heart defect but otherwise immunologically healthy. Each CDR3 is given with its conserved first and last residue. D genes are given only for firm matches. Not all rows give a size; the values are once, few, many and, for expanded clones, a class.

>TRBJ1-2|NA|TRBV15|NA
TGTGCCACCAGCAGAGTAAAGGTTGGGCGGACTGTGGGGCCCAACTATGGCTACACCTTC
CATSRVKVGRTVGPNYGYTF
>TRBJ2-5|TRBD1|TRBV28|NA
TGTGCCAGCAGGAAGGACAGGGGGCCCCGACAAGAGACCCAGTACTTC
CASRKDRGPRQETQYF
>TRBJ1-5|NA|TRBV6-4|NA
TGTGCCAGCAGTGACTCGAGCGGGGTGGATCAGCCCCAGCATTTT
CASSDSSGVDQPQHF
>TRBJ2-7|TRBD1|TRBV28|NA
TGTGCCAGCAGTTTATGTGGGACAGGGTCGGGTGAGCAGTACTTC
CASSLCGTGSGEQYF
>TRBJ2-1|NA|TRBV6-5|NA
TGTGCCAGCAGTTACTCGGAACCGGGACTGTACAATGAGCAGTTCTTC
CASSYSEPGLYNEQFF
>TRBJ2-7|NA|TRBV4-1|NA
TGCGCCAGCAGCCAAGATGCGGGGCCCTACGAGCAGTACTTC
CASSQDAGPYEQYF
>TRBJ2-2|NA|TRBV7-6|NA
TGTGCCAGCAGCTTAGGTGTCGGGGCGAACACCGGGGAGCTGTTTTTT
CASSLGVGANTGELFF
>TRBJ1-1|TRBD1|TRBV7-2|NA
TGTGCCAGCAGCTTAAGGGCGTTGGGGAGACAGGGTGGGGACACTGAAGCTTTCTTT
CASSLRALGRQGGDTEAFF
>TRBJ2-3|TRBD1|TRBV7-9|NA
TGTGCCAGCAGCTTAAGCCCCGAAGGGGGCGCAGATACGCAGTATTTT
CASSLSPEGGADTQYF
>TRBJ2-7|TRBD1|TRBV29-1|NA
TGCAGCGCCGGGACAGTCCCCTACGAGCAGTACTTC
CSAGTVPYEQYF
>TRBJ2-1|TRBD2|TRBV28|NA
TGTGCCAGCAGTCTTGGGACTAGCGGTTACAATGAGCAGTTCTTC
CASSLGTSGYNEQFF
>TRBJ1-5|NA|TRBV4-3|once
TGCGCCAGCAGCCAAGACAGGACAGATAGCAATCAGCCCCAGCATTTT
CASSQDRTDSNQPQHF
>TRBJ1-1|NA|TRBV6-5|NA
TGTGCCAGCAGTTCACCGGACAGATGGGGCACTGAAGCTTTCTTT
CASSSPDRWGTEAFF
>TRBJ1-6|NA|TRBV6-5|NA
TGTGCCAGCAGTTACAGGGCTCGCTCCTATAATTCACCCCTCCACTTT
CASSYRARSYNSPLHF
>TRBJ2-1|TRBD2|TRBV4-1|NA
TGCGCCAGCAGCCAACATGGGAGGGCCAATGAGCAGTTCTTC
CASSQHGRANEQFF
>TRBJ2-7|NA|TRBV18|NA
TGTGCCAGCTCACTGGAAGCAGCCCGCGGTATAGAGGCCCCCAGCTACGAGCAGTACTTC
CASSLEAARGIEAPSYEQYF
>TRBJ2-7|NA|TRBV11-1|NA
TGTGCCAGCAGCTTACCAAGCGGGAAGGGGGGCGAGCAGTACTTC
CASSLPSGKGGEQYF
>TRBJ1-4|TRBD1|TRBV29-1|NA
TGCAGCGCCCAAACAGGGGGCGATGAAAAACTGTTTTTT
CSAQTGGDEKLFF
>TRBJ2-7|TRBD2|TRBV11-3|NA
TGTGCCAGCAGCTTAGGGAAGGCTAGCGGGGACTACGAGCAGTACTTC
CASSLGKASGDYEQYF
>TRBJ1-1|TRBD1|TRBV5-6|NA
TGTGCCAGCGGACCTCGAGGGGGCAAGGGGAACACTGAAGCTTTCTTT
CASGPRGGKGNTEAFF
>TRBJ2-5|TRBD1|TRBV5-1|NA
TGCGCCAGCAGCAGGGGGGACAGGGGCAGTGAAGAGACCCAGTACTTC
CASSRGDRGSEETQYF
>TRBJ2-1|NA|TRBV19|NA
TGTGCCAGTAGTATAGACCGCTCGCAGTTCTTC
CASSIDRSQFF
>TRBJ2-6|TRBD1|TRBV7-2|NA
TGTGCCAGCACCCCTCGCGCCGGGACAGTCTCTGGGGCCAACGTCCTGACTTTC
CASTPRAGTVSGANVLTF
>TRBJ2-1|TRBD2|TRBV27|NA
TGTGCCAGCAGTTTAAAACGGGAGGAGAATGAGCAGTTCTTC
CASSLKREENEQFF
>TRBJ1-4|NA|TRBV5-1|NA
TGCGCCAGCAGCTTGCGGGTCGGGGGGGCTGGCGAAAAACTGTTTTTT
CASSLRVGGAGEKLFF
>TRBJ1-1|NA|TRBV14|NA
TGTGCCAGCAGCCAAGGTGTGGGGCGAAACACTGAAGCTTTCTTT
CASSQGVGRNTEAFF
>TRBJ1-2|NA|TRBV5-6|NA
TGTGCCAGCAGTCAACTAACGGGACCTAACTATGGCTACACCTTC
CASSQLTGPNYGYTF
>TRBJ2-2|NA|TRBV6-4|NA
TGTGCCAGCAGTGTGACCCCCAGCGTTTCCACCGGGGAGCTGTTTTTT
CASSVTPSVSTGELFF
>TRBJ1-2|TRBD1|TRBV7-9|NA
TGTGCCAGCAGCGTACCGACAGGGTATGGCTACACCTTC
CASSVPTGYGYTF
>TRBJ2-5|NA|TRBV5-1|NA
TGCGCCAGCAGCTTGGCCCCTACTGCGGGCCTTTTACGGGTACAAGAGACCCAGTACTTC
CASSLAPTAGLLRVQETQYF
>TRBJ1-1|NA|TRBV6-6|few
TGTGCCAGCAGTCCGAACGGACAAGTGAACACTGAAGCTTTCTTT
CASSPNGQVNTEAFF
>TRBJ1-2|NA|TRBV5-1|NA
TGCGCCAGCCTCCCGGACCGGGCCTTATATGGCTACACCTTC
CASLPDRALYGYTF
>TRBJ2-3|NA|TRBV2|NA
TGTGCCAGCAGTGAAAGTGATTTCACAGATACGCAGTATTTT
CASSESDFTDTQYF
>TRBJ1-2|NA|TRBV7-9|NA
TGTGCCAGCAGCCGGGAGGGAGTCGATGGCTACACCTTC
CASSREGVDGYTF
>TRBJ2-5|NA|TRBV5-6|NA
TGTGCCAGCAGCGCTGGGACGGAGAAGGGTTCGGAGACCCAGTACTTC
CASSAGTEKGSETQYF
>TRBJ2-7|NA|TRBV5-8|NA
TGTGCCAGCAGCTTGGGACACCCCTACGAGCAGTACTTC
CASSLGHPYEQYF
>TRBJ2-7|TRBD2|TRBV9|once
TGTGCCAGCAGCGTAGGGGTCTTAGCGGGAGGCCCATACGAGCAGTACTTC
CASSVGVLAGGPYEQYF
>TRBJ2-6|NA|TRBV28|once
TGTGCCAGCAGTTTCGCGGATAACTCTGGGGCCAACGTCCTGACTTTC
CASSFADNSGANVLTF
>TRBJ2-1|TRBD2|TRBV29-1|once
TGCAGCGTTGAAGAGGGATGCGCGGGAGGGCCGGGTGAGCAGTTCTTC
CSVEEGCAGGPGEQFF
>TRBJ2-1|NA|TRBV6-4|NA
TGTGCCAGCAGCCCACTACCGGGCCGAAGCTCCTACAATGAGCAGTTCTTC
CASSPLPGRSSYNEQFF
>TRBJ2-7|NA|TRBV2|NA
TGTGCCAGCAGCCGACTAGACGGAGAGCAGTACTTC
CASSRLDGEQYF
>TRBJ1-1|TRBD1|TRBV28|few
TGTGCCAGCAAGGGACAGTTGAACACTGAAGCTTTCTTT
CASKGQLNTEAFF
>TRBJ2-3|NA|TRBV5-1|NA
TGCGCCAGCAGCCCGTTATCGGCCGATACAGATACGCAGTATTTT
CASSPLSADTDTQYF
>TRBJ1-1|NA|TRBV5-1|NA
TGCGCCAGCAGCTTCCAGCAGGGGAGGGTGAACACTGAAGCTTTCTTT
CASSFQQGRVNTEAFF
>TRBJ2-3|NA|TRBV9|once
TGTGCCAGCAGCGTTCCGGCGGGTACGCAGTATTTT
CASSVPAGTQYF
>TRBJ2-1|TRBD2|TRBV4-2|NA
TGTGCCAGCAGCCAAGATCAGACTAGCGGGAGAGGAAGGAGAGGCAATGAGCAGTTCTTC
CASSQDQTSGRGRRGNEQFF
>TRBJ2-5|NA|TRBV29-1|NA
TGCAGCGTTGAAGATCTCTTCCGGGAGACCCAGTACTTC
CSVEDLFRETQYF
>TRBJ2-1|NA|TRBV7-2|once
TGTGCCAGCAGCCCTAAACTAGCTTCGGCCTACAATGAGCAGTTCTTC
CASSPKLASAYNEQFF
>TRBJ2-5|NA|TRBV18|few
TGTGCCAGCTCACCAGGAGAGACCCAGTACTTC
CASSPGETQYF